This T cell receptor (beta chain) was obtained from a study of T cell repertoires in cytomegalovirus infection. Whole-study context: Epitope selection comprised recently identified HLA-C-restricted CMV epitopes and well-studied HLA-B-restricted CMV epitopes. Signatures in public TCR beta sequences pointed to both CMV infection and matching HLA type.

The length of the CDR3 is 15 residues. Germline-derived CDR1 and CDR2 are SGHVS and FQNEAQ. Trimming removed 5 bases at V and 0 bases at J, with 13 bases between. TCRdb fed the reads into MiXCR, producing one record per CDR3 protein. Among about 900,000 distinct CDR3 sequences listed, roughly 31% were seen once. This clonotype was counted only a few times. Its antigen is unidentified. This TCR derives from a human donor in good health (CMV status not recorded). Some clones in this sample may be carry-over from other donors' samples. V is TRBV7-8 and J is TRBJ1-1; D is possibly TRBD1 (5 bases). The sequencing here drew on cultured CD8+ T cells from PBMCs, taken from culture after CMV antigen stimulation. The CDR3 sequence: CASSPRTPMNTEAFF. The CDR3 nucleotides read TGTGCCAGCAGCCCTCGGACACCTATGAACACTGAAGCTTTCTTT.